The sequence of this T cell receptor beta chain was determined in a study of type 1 regulatory T cells. TCRdb fed the reads into MiXCR, producing one record per CDR3 protein. The sample records tens of thousands of distinct CDR3 sequences, over 9% being singletons. This clonotype appeared many times. Antigen: not known. Germline trimming cut 8 bases from V and 10 bases from J; bases unmatched to any gene: 4. The CDR3 has 12 residues. Germline-derived CDR1 and CDR2 are SQVTM and ANQGSEA. The receptor comes from a human donor in good health. The chain uses TRBV29-1 and TRBJ2-1, with 14 bases that match TRBD2. Material: cultured non-Tr1 T cells, either the whole culture or a sorted T cell fraction (not recorded which). The DNA for the CDR3 is TGCAGCCCAGGGACTAGCGGGGGAGAGCAGTTCTTC. The encoded protein is CSPGTSGGEQFF.